The clone carrying this T cell receptor beta chain was counted between two and nine times. The entry originates in a study of T cells in Graves' hyperthyroidism and ophthalmopathy. The germline CDR1 and CDR2 sequences are MNHNS and SASEGT. The CDR3 runs to 15 residues. V lost 1 base and J lost 1; bases outside the gene matches: 0. RNA transcripts were the template for amplifying TCR beta CDR3 regions. The HTBI primer set drove a first-round RT-PCR of the TCR CDR3. TCRdb passed the multiplex PCR reads through MiXCR, listing each CDR3 protein once. Of approximately 490,000 distinct CDR3 sequences detected, 20% to 25% appear once; the ten largest clones hold about 53%. Clinical symptoms, serum thyroxine and TRAb, thyroid ultrasound and orbital computed tomography together formed the diagnostic basis. PBMCs were derived from 9.5 to 10 ml fresh peripheral blood.

This TCR was sampled from a woman in her 70s with Graves' ophthalmopathy. The rearrangement uses TRBV6-1 and TRBJ2-3, with TRBD2 matching 9 bases. Sequenced material: blood. The CDR3 region has the DNA TGTGCCAGCAGTGAAGGGACTAGCGGCACAGATACGCAGTATTTT. The encoded protein is CASSEGTSGTDTQYF.